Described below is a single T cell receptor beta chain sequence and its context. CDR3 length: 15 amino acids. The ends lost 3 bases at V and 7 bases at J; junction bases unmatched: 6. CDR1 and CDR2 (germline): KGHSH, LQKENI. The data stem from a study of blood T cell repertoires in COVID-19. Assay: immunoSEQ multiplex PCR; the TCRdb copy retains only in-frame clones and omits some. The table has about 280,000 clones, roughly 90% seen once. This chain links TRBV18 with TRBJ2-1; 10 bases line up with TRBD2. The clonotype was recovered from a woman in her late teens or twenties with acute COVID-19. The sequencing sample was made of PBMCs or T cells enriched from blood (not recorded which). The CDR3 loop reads CASSPQLAGQNEQFF. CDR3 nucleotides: TGTGCCAGCTCACCGCAACTAGCGGGACAAAATGAGCAGTTCTTC. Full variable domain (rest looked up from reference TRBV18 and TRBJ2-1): NAGVMQNPRHLVRRRGQEARLRCSPMKGHSHVYWYRQLPEEGLKFMVYLQKENIIDESGMPKERFSAEFPKEGPSILRIQQVVRGDSAAYFCASSPQLAGQNEQFFGPGTRLTVL.